The 32 T cell receptor beta chains below all came from one sample that was sequenced in a study of blood T cell dynamics during melanoma immunotherapy. Using immunoSEQ multiplex PCR, the repertoire was profiled, and TCRdb retains in-frame clones only, with some absent. The sample yields around 13,000 clones, approximately 84% seen once. Documented time point: pre-treatment baseline. Specimen: blood, collected from a patient treated with checkpoint blockade. Source of these receptors: a human donor with melanoma.

This chain joins TRBV5-5 and TRBJ1-4; TRBD1 might be the D (6 bases). Trimming removed 0 bases at V and 3 bases at J, with 9 bases between. Germline values: CDR1 SGHKS, CDR2 YYEKEE (reference sequence). The CDR3 is made up of 15 amino acids. In DNA form, the CDR3 reads TGTGCCAGCAGCTTGGCAGGGGATTCTAATGAAAAACTGTTTTTT. It specifies CASSLAGDSNEKLFF.

The chain uses TRBV6-1 and TRBJ1-6, with TRBD1 identical over 7 bases. The junction had 7 bases not matched to a gene; V was cut back by 2 bases and J by 9 bases. The CDR3 is made up of 15 amino acids. Germline loops: CDR1 MNHNS, CDR2 SASEGT. The CDR3 protein is CASSENPTGLSPLHF. Here the CDR3 DNA reads TGTGCCAGCAGTGAAAACCCGACAGGGCTTTCACCCCTCCACTTT.

V and J are TRBV4-2 and TRBJ2-3, with 12 bases aligning to TRBD2. V was clipped by 3 bases and J by 1 base; unmatched bases: 11. The germline CDR1 and CDR2 sequences are LGHNA and YNFKEQ. The length of the CDR3 is 19 residues. The CDR3 is CASSHGSSGGARGTDTQYF. The CDR3, as DNA: TGTGCCAGCAGCCACGGATCTAGCGGGGGGGCCCGAGGCACAGATACGCAGTATTTT.

This chain uses TRBV6-6 with TRBJ1-2; 7 bases align to TRBD1. Germline CDR1 is MNHNY and CDR2 is SVGAGI (reference sequence). The CDR3 contains 15 residues. With 5 bases clipped from V and 4 bases from J, the junction kept 10 bases outside the gene matches. CDR3: CASSPNPDRPYGYTF. CDR3 in DNA: TGTGCCAGCAGTCCCAATCCGGACAGGCCCTATGGCTACACCTTC.

This chain connects TRBV11-2 to TRBJ1-3, with D possibly matching TRBD1 (6 bases). Germline V gene lookup returns CDR1 SGHAT and CDR2 FQNNGV. The CDR3 totals 14 residues. V lost 5 bases, J lost 2 bases, and 10 bases lay in between. CDR3 amino acids: CASSEQGTGNTIYF. The CDR3 DNA reads TGTGCCAGCAGCGAACAGGGTACTGGAAACACCATATATTTT. Looking up the rest from reference TRBV11-2 and TRBJ1-3 gives the full variable domain: EAGVAQSPRYKIIEKRQSVAFWCNPISGHATLYWYQQILGQGPKLLIQFQNNGVVDDSQLPKDRFSAERLKGVDSTLKIQPAKLEDSAVYLCASSEQGTGNTIYFGEGSWLTVV.

This chain connects TRBV5-1 to TRBJ2-1, with D perhaps TRBD2 (6 bases). Germline assignment: CDR1 SGHRS and CDR2 YFSETQ. CDR3 length: 15 amino acids. Trimming shortened V by 2 bases and J by 9 bases, and 18 bases separated the two germline ends. The CDR3 nucleotides read TGCGCCAGCAGCTTCCTCCTAGCGACGGAGGGTGAGCAGTTCTTC. Amino acid sequence: CASSFLLATEGEQFF.

The V and J genes are TRBV29-1 and TRBJ1-1; 11 bases fit TRBD1. The V and J ends lost 6 bases and 0 bases, in that order; junction bases with no gene match: 3. CDR3 length: 14 amino acids. The germline gives CDR1 SQVTM, CDR2 ANQGSEA. The CDR3 is CSVGTGGLNTEAFF. The CDR3, as DNA: TGCAGCGTCGGGACAGGGGGTCTGAACACTGAAGCTTTCTTT.

V gene TRBV6-1 combines with J gene TRBJ2-7; no definite D call. Per germline, CDR1 MNHNS and CDR2 SASEGT. The CDR3 has 17 residues. With 0 bases removed from V and 0 bases from J, the gap between germline ends came to 15 bases. CDR3 loop: CASSEALEGPSSYEQYF. The CDR3 bases are TGTGCCAGCAGTGAAGCGCTTGAAGGGCCAAGCTCCTACGAGCAGTACTTC.

The chain combines TRBV30 with TRBJ2-5; D may match TRBD1 or TRBD2 (6 bases each). Germline V gives CDR1 GTSNPN, CDR2 SVGIG (reference sequence). The ends were cut back, 5 bases at V and 5 bases at J, with 18 bases in the middle. The CDR3 has 14 residues. Written as DNA, the CDR3 is TGTGCCTGGGGAATAGGGGGGAGTGGCGAGACCCAGTACTTC. Translating gives CAWGIGGSGETQYF. The variable domain in full, completed from reference TRBV30 and TRBJ2-5, reads SQTIHQWPATLVQPVGSPLSLECTVEGTSNPNLYWYRQAAGRGLQLLFYSVGIGQISSEVPQNLSASRPQDRQFILSSKKLLLSDSGFYLCAWGIGGSGETQYFGPGTRLLVL.

This rearrangement joins TRBV21-1 to TRBJ2-2; the D call in the table, TRBD2, was not verified against the DNA. TRBV21-1 is labeled a pseudogene. The CDR3 loop spans 14 amino acids. The CDR3 loop reads CASSLRLVPGELFF. The DNA for the CDR3 is TGTGCCAGCAGCTTACGACTAGTCCCCGGGGAGCTGTTTTTT.

V and J are TRBV27 and TRBJ1-2, with D tentatively TRBD1 (5 bases). Germline CDR1 is MNHEY and CDR2 is SMNVEV (reference sequence). Trimming left V 3 bases short and J 8 bases short, with 16 bases between. The CDR3 runs to 14 residues. In nucleotides, the CDR3 is TGTGCCAGCAGTTTCCATCAGGGAATCGGCGGCTACACCTTC. This translates into CASSFHQGIGGYTF.

V usage is TRBV28 and J usage is TRBJ1-5; D is unclear. Trimming removed 2 bases at V and 7 bases at J, with 18 bases between. Germline CDR1 and CDR2: MDHEN and SYDVKM. This CDR3 contains 16 residues. The chain's CDR3 is CASSLRDGPTRQPQHF. Here the CDR3 DNA reads TGTGCCAGCAGTTTACGCGACGGCCCAACGAGGCAGCCCCAGCATTTT.

The gene calls are TRBV25-1 and TRBJ1-1, with a weak D call TRBD1 (6 bases). The V gene's germline CDR1 is MGHDK and CDR2 SYGVNS. V was cut by 6 bases and J by 5 bases, with 16 bases left in between. CDR3 length: 14 residues. CDR3 DNA: TGTGCCAGCAGGGGAAGGGGGGTGTGGACTGAAGCTTTCTTT. This sequence encodes CASRGRGVWTEAFF.

This chain's CDR3 is CATSRDGRDGYTF. CDR3 coding DNA: TGTGCCACCAGCAGAGACGGGAGAGATGGCTACACCTTC. J is TRBJ1-2 and V is TRBV15; D is ambiguous. This CDR3 has 13 amino acids. V lost 0 bases, J lost 6 bases, and 8 bases lay in between. The germline gives CDR1 LNHNV, CDR2 YYDKDF (reference sequence).

This clone was seen only once. The chain recombines TRBV5-1 with TRBJ2-2; 10 nucleotides line up with TRBD2. With V trimmed by 4 bases and J by 7 bases, 10 bases remained unmatched. Per the germline V gene, CDR1 is SGHRS and CDR2 is YFSETQ. CDR3 size: 16 residues. The CDR3 DNA reads TGCGCCAGCAGCCAGGGAAGGCTAGCGGGAGACGGGGAGCTGTTTTTT. Translating gives CASSQGRLAGDGELFF.

The chain is built from TRBV5-1 and TRBJ1-3; TRBD1 is a possible D gene (5 bases). CDR3 size: 15 residues. Germline V gives CDR1 SGHRS, CDR2 YFSETQ. V was trimmed by 8 bases and J by 0 bases, leaving 15 bases between them. CDR3 region: CASSRDGSSGNTIYF. The CDR3 coding sequence is TGCGCCAGTTCGCGGGACGGTAGCTCTGGAAACACCATATATTTT. The whole variable domain, filled in from reference TRBV5-1 and TRBJ1-3, reads KAGVTQTPRYLIKTRGQQVTLSCSPISGHRSVSWYQQTPGQGLQFLFEYFSETQRNKGNFPGRFSGRQFSNSRSEMNVSTLELGDSALYLCASSRDGSSGNTIYFGEGSWLTVV.

The gene calls are TRBV13 and TRBJ2-3; tentatively, D is TRBD2 (5 bases). V was trimmed by 1 base and J by 8 bases, leaving 7 bases between them. The CDR3 loop spans 12 amino acids. Per the germline V gene, CDR1 is PRHDT and CDR2 is FYEKMQ (reference sequence). The CDR3 sequence: CASSLARGTQYF. CDR3 nucleotide sequence: TGTGCCAGCAGCTTAGCCCGGGGTACGCAGTATTTT.

The rearrangement joins TRBV5-1 to TRBJ1-2; D is ambiguous. V was shortened by 0 bases and J by 7 bases, with 10 bases between the two germline ends. Germline CDR1 is SGHRS and CDR2 is YFSETQ. The CDR3 covers 13 residues. CDR3 in DNA: TGCGCCAGCAGCTTGGCCGGGAGGTCTGGCTACACCTTC. Amino acid sequence: CASSLAGRSGYTF.

This chain links TRBV7-8 with TRBJ1-1, with D maybe TRBD1 (6 bases). The CDR3 contains 13 residues. The germline V gene encodes CDR1 SGHVS and CDR2 FQNEAQ. The V and J ends lost 5 bases and 1 base respectively, with 8 bases between them. Written as DNA, the CDR3 is TGTGCCAGCAGCACGGACAGGAACACTGAAGCTTTCTTT. Its translation is CASSTDRNTEAFF.

This CDR3 reads CASSLDLASGGSEADTQYF. The DNA of the CDR3 is TGTGCCAGCAGCTTAGATCTAGCTAGCGGGGGGTCAGAGGCGGATACGCAGTATTTT. The chain combines TRBV11-2 with TRBJ2-3, with 11 bases identical to TRBD2. The CDR3 spans 19 residues. J gave up 6 bases and V 0 bases, and 14 bases lay outside the gene matches. The germline gives CDR1 SGHAT, CDR2 FQNNGV.

The DNA of the CDR3 is TGTGCCAGCAGCCCAGTCCGGGCCTATCAAGAGACCCAGTACTTC. Its protein product is CASSPVRAYQETQYF. This sequence joins TRBV2 and TRBJ2-5; D unclear. Trimming pared 6 bases from V and 2 bases from J, leaving 16 bases between. This CDR3 region has 15 residues. The germline V gene has CDR1 SNHLY and CDR2 FYNNEI.

This clone was picked up a small number of times. The V gene is TRBV7-4, the J gene TRBJ2-4, with D unclear. CDR3 size: 17 residues. CDR1 is SGHVT, CDR2 SQSDAQ, per germline. V lost 2 bases to trimming and J lost 2 bases, with 16 bases between them. CDR3 nucleotides: TGTGCCAGCAGCTTAAAGAGACTGGATCCGACCAAAAACATTCAGTACTTC. Residues: CASSLKRLDPTKNIQYF. The full variable domain, with the rest looked up from reference TRBV7-4 and TRBJ2-4, is GAGVSQSPRYKVAKRGRDVALRCDSISGHVTLYWYRQTLGQGSEVLTYSQSDAQRDKSGRPSGRFSAERPERSVSTLKIQRTEQGDSAVYLCASSLKRLDPTKNIQYFGAGTRLSVL.

The chain has TRBV30 and TRBJ2-5; no clear D gene. There are 13 residues in the CDR3. Germline loops: CDR1 GTSNPN, CDR2 SVGIG (reference sequence). V dropped 4 bases and J dropped 10 bases, with 19 bases sitting between them. The CDR3 sequence: CAWMRSRLDGQYF. In nucleotides, the CDR3 is TGTGCCTGGATGAGATCGCGCCTGGACGGCCAGTACTTC. The complete variable domain, with remaining parts taken from reference TRBV30 and TRBJ2-5, reads SQTIHQWPATLVQPVGSPLSLECTVEGTSNPNLYWYRQAAGRGLQLLFYSVGIGQISSEVPQNLSASRPQDRQFILSSKKLLLSDSGFYLCAWMRSRLDGQYFGPGTRLLVL.

This clone turned up a few times. V is TRBV19 and J is TRBJ1-2, with D hard to call. The V gene's germline CDR1 is LNHDA and CDR2 SQIVND (reference sequence). The CDR3 consists of 14 residues. V was cut by 5 bases and J by 2 bases, with 12 bases left in between. Here the CDR3 reads CASSQMPGNYGYTF. The CDR3 DNA sequence: TGTGCCAGTAGTCAAATGCCGGGAAACTATGGCTACACCTTC.

The V call is TRBV5-1, the J call TRBJ2-1, with 11 bases identical to TRBD1. V gave up 4 bases and J gave up 10 bases; unmatched junction bases: 10. CDR1 is SGHRS and CDR2 is YFSETQ in the germline V gene. This CDR3 comprises 15 residues. The CDR3 reads CASSPVDRGPGEQFF. As DNA, the CDR3 is TGCGCCAGCAGCCCTGTGGACAGGGGGCCTGGCGAGCAGTTCTTC.

The V and J genes are TRBV2 and TRBJ2-5, with 7 bases matching TRBD2. There are 15 residues in the CDR3. Germline CDR1 reads SNHLY; CDR2 reads FYNNEI. Unmatched junction bases numbered 12, after V lost 6 bases and J lost 5 bases. CDR3 sequence (DNA): TGTGCCAGCAGCCGTAGTATTCGGCGGGGGGAGACCCAGTACTTC. This encodes CASSRSIRRGETQYF.

CDR3 loop: CASHRGSLNEQFF. The CDR3 nucleotides are TGTGCCAGCCACCGGGGTTCCCTGAATGAGCAGTTCTTC. The J gene is TRBJ2-1, the V gene TRBV27; tentative D call: TRBD2 (5 bases). Trimming stripped 8 bases from V and 7 bases from J, with 15 bases between. The germline CDR1 and CDR2 sequences are MNHEY and SMNVEV (reference sequence). The CDR3 loop spans 13 amino acids.

J is TRBJ2-1 and V is TRBV19, with 10 nucleotides matching TRBD2. V shed 7 bases and J 1 base; nucleotides not matched to a gene: 10. The V gene's germline CDR1 is LNHDA and CDR2 SQIVND (reference sequence). This CDR3 is built from 17 residues. The CDR3 nucleotides read TGTGCCAGTACATGGTCCCCTAGCGGGAGTTCCTACAATGAGCAGTTCTTC. Translated, it gives CASTWSPSGSSYNEQFF.

This chain uses TRBV5-1 with TRBJ2-2; D is tentatively TRBD1 or TRBD2 (5 bases each). Trimming stripped 4 bases from V and 0 bases from J, with 16 bases between. The CDR3 spans 17 residues. CDR1 and CDR2 (germline): SGHRS, YFSETQ. In nucleotides, the CDR3 is TGCGCCAGCAGCCCGAGGGCCGGGGCTACGAACACCGGGGAGCTGTTTTTT. It specifies CASSPRAGATNTGELFF.

This chain uses TRBV5-1 with TRBJ2-3; the match to TRBD1 covers 9 bases. V shed 4 bases and J 2 bases; nucleotides not matched to a gene: 11. CDR3 length: 17 amino acids. Germline V gene lookup returns CDR1 SGHRS and CDR2 YFSETQ. The CDR3 sequence: CASSRKVTGGNTDTQYF. DNA for the CDR3: TGCGCCAGCAGCCGAAAAGTGACAGGGGGAAACACAGATACGCAGTATTTT.

This clone was seen once. V and J are TRBV5-1 and TRBJ1-5; 11 bases align to TRBD1. CDR3 length: 15 residues. Germline CDR1 SGHRS, CDR2 YFSETQ. Trimming removed 4 bases from V and 7 bases from J; junction bases left unmatched: 7. CDR3 region: CASSPGQGGGQPQHF. The CDR3 nucleotides are TGCGCCAGCAGCCCGGGACAGGGGGGAGGACAGCCCCAGCATTTT.

This clone was counted once. The CDR3 loop reads CASSFRPDYEQYF. In DNA, the CDR3 is TGTGCCAGCAGCTTCAGGCCGGACTACGAGCAGTACTTC. V is TRBV13 and J is TRBJ2-7; D is unclear. Trimming stripped 3 bases from V and 3 bases from J, with 9 bases between. The CDR3 sequence is 13 residues long. CDR1 PRHDT and CDR2 FYEKMQ come from the germline V gene (reference sequence).